The clone carrying this T cell receptor beta chain was picked up a small number of times. Its specificity is not known. These data belong to a study of T-cell reconstitution after alpha-beta-depleted transplantation in children. Points from the study as a whole: Reported findings indicate that, about two months after transplant, alpha-beta T cells came from several hundred expanded clones, which were derived from non-depleted graft cells.

After removal of 5 bases from V and 2 bases from J, the junction contained 9 bases not matched to a gene. The CDR3 is 15 amino acids. From germline, CDR1 is SGHVS and CDR2 FQNEAQ. Preparing the TCRbeta library involved the use of unique molecular identifiers. TCRdb reanalysed the PCR reads using MiXCR and keeps one entry per CDR3 protein. The sample shows about 98,000 distinct CDR3 sequences, about a quarter of them seen only once. The sample consisted of PBMCs, taken before TCRalphabeta/CD19-depleted stem cell transplant. The receptor's source is a boy aged 2 to 10 with acute lymphoblastic leukemia, due to receive a stem cell transplant. V gene TRBV7-8 combines with J gene TRBJ2-7; TRBD2 aligns across 7 bases. Written as DNA, the CDR3 is TGTGCCAGCAGCCAAGGCGGGGGTCCAACCTACGAGCAGTACTTC. It translates to CASSQGGGPTYEQYF. The variable domain in full, with the rest retrieved from reference TRBV7-8 and TRBJ2-7, is GAGVSQSPRYKVAKRGQDVALRCDPISGHVSLFWYQQALGQGPEFLTYFQNEAQLDKSGLPSDRFFAERPEGSVSTLKIQRTQQEDSAVYLCASSQGGGPTYEQYFGPGTRLTVT.